This TCR beta chain was recovered during a study of cytomegalovirus exposure and HLA in healthy donors. Study context: Some 85 million unique TCRs, all from HLA-typed donors, were included in an early release of the data.

Primers: 60 Vbeta forward and 13 Jbeta reverse. Per the authors' pipeline: Tens of millions of unique TCR beta chains, about 12 million shared, were counted in a later analysis. Produced via immunoSEQ multiplex PCR; TCRdb's table is partial and in-frame only. That table supplies the V and J calls and clone size; D and trimming were determined from the DNA. This table holds fewer than 130,000 clones, about 80% found once. About this clone itself: The antigen remains unidentified.

Study-level points and caveats: Presence/absence analyses treated sequencing depth as roughly uniform across donors. Most sequenced TCRs were rare (though some public TCRs occurred in many donors).

The germline V and J ends were trimmed by 2 bases and 6 bases, with 11 bases remaining between them. This CDR3 spans 14 amino acids. Per the germline V gene, CDR1 is SGHDN and CDR2 is FVKESK. The sequence was collected from a woman in her sixties in good health and CMV-seropositive. The chain employs TRBV14 and TRBJ2-1; perhaps TRBD2 as D (5 bases). Sequences were obtained from PBMCs. CDR3 sequence (DNA): TGTGCCAGCAGCCAACCTTCTCGGGGCAATGAGCAGTTCTTC. Its translation: CASSQPSRGNEQFF.